This TCR delta chain was identified in a study of γδ T cells in repeated Plasmodium falciparum infection (dated by TCRdb to the early 2020s). Regarding the research as a whole: The natural-infection arm enrolled Malian children exposed to intense seasonal malaria transmission, compared against age and gender matched Australian children. Four controlled human malaria infections were administered to roughly 5 malaria-naive U.S. adults over roughly 590 days by bites from P. falciparum NF54-infected Anopheles stephensi mosquitoes. Malian gammadelta TCR repertoires were analysed cross-sectionally during no-transmission periods and longitudinally across acute febrile malaria episodes. Using both natural infection in Mali and controlled human malaria infection, the study looked at the way repeated Plasmodium falciparum infection shapes the human gammadelta T cell repertoire. Controlled-infection subjects were sampled at baseline, immediately before selected infections, and 21 days after each infection.

Receptor amplification or capture employed multiplex PCR. The sample was run on an Illumina MiSeq. Each sorted gammadelta T cell sample was sequenced for both the TCR gamma (TRG) and TCR delta (TRD) chains. Regarding the original processing steps: Repertoire analyses included clonotype tree plots, accumulated frequency of the top 20 clonotypes, diversity index (DI) and D75 metrics. Clonotypes were called again by TCRdb from the public reads via CATT, and duplicate nucleotide sequences were then merged into one entry. The V and J calls and clone size come from TCRdb's table, not from the authors' own analysis. This sample holds approximately 90,000 delta-chain clones; approximately 0.96% were observed only once. The ten top clones hold 9.6% of the sample. The paper's findings and limits, for the study overall: In Vdelta2-negative gammadelta TCR repertoires, which were largely Vdelta1+, repeated controlled infections appeared to drive waves of new clonotype selection. Across time and infection, the Vgamma9/Vdelta2+ TCR repertoires showed a highly stable polyclonal makeup, with many TCRgamma sequences overlapping between individuals. Generalizability was limited because the Malian cohort was drawn from a small rural village of predominantly one ethnic group. Analysis of inter-individual variability in gammadelta T cell responses was limited by the small size of the controlled-infection cohort. Compared with the repertoires of Australian children, the Vdelta2-negative gammadelta TCR repertoires of Malian children appeared more clonally expanded, less diverse and less shared.

This clone appeared a few times. Its recognized antigen is unknown. A far larger clone is one nucleotide away, so this likely arose from a read error. Different DNA sequences within this sample yield the same CDR3. Its CDR3 holds 19 amino acids, cysteine through phenylalanine. The retained sequence is limited to the CDR3, 57 bases, with the frame set at the first base. Sequences GEAIGNYY (CDR1) and EKD (CDR2) are obtained from the germline V gene. For bulk TCR repertoire analysis, Vgamma9/Vdelta2+ and Vdelta2-negative gammadelta T cell populations were flow-sorted out of peripheral blood mononuclear cells.

This TCR derives from a pool of human donors (malaria-infected and uninfected, not separated). The rearranged chain carries TRDV2 and TRDJ3, with TRDD3 identical over 8 junction bases. The J gene, missing from TCRdb, was assigned here through DNA to germline matching. Sequencing was performed on gamma-delta T cells from blood. This receptor has the CDR3 CACDTGGLRGSWDTRQMFF. The nucleotide sequence is TGTGCCTGCGACACTGGGGGCCTGAGGGGCTCCTGGGACACCCGACAGATGTTTTTC.